This T cell receptor beta chain was profiled in a study of technical replicates of blood from a handful of donors. Looked up from germline, CDR1 is SGHTS and CDR2 is YDEGEE. The CDR3 consists of 13 residues. V lost 6 bases and J lost 4, with 11 bases in between. The assay was immunoSEQ multiplex PCR, and TCRdb's table has in-frame clones only and misses some. The top ten hold 8% to 11% of the sample, which has 15,000 or so clones, 84% seen once. The sample was PBMCs. The sequence was obtained from a human donor in good health. The chain employs TRBV5-8 and TRBJ1-5; TRBD1 might be the D (6 bases). CDR3 region: CASNYQGNQPQHF. CDR3 sequence (DNA): TGTGCCAGCAACTATCAGGGGAATCAGCCCCAGCATTTT.